The 15 T cell receptor beta chains listed next were all sequenced from one sample in a study of blood T cell repertoires in COVID-19. Sequenced by immunoSEQ multiplex PCR; TCRdb stores in-frame clones only, minus some. This sample has 180,000 or so clones, with roughly 89% found just once. Sequencing was performed on peripheral blood. Receptors originate from a man aged 50 to 60 with acute or convalescent COVID-19.

V usage is TRBV19 and J usage is TRBJ2-7; 7 bases match TRBD1. CDR3 length equals 15 residues. Per germline, CDR1 LNHDA and CDR2 SQIVND (reference sequence). The V and J ends lost 7 bases and 0 bases, in that order; junction bases with no gene match: 9. The CDR3 region is CASTPGHRGSYEQYF. The CDR3 region has the DNA TGTGCCAGTACCCCCGGGCACAGGGGCTCCTACGAGCAGTACTTC.

V gene TRBV7-2 combines with J gene TRBJ2-5; D is undetermined. Germline V gives CDR1 SGHTA, CDR2 FQGNSA. Trimming took 5 bases from V and 4 from J, leaving 17 bases between them. The CDR3 totals 15 residues. The DNA for the CDR3 is TGTGCCAGCAGCCCCACCGGTCGGTCCTCAGAGACCCAGTACTTC. Translation: CASSPTGRSSETQYF.

The V gene is TRBV21-1, the J gene TRBJ2-3; TRBD1, the D gene given by the table, was not confirmed from the DNA. TRBV21-1 is shown as a pseudogene. CDR3 length equals 20 residues. CDR3 in DNA: TGTGCCAGCAGCAAAGGTGGGGACAGGGGGCGTAAAGTTTGGACAGATACGCAGTATTTT. Protein product: CASSKGGDRGRKVWTDTQYF.

This clone was observed a single time. The rearrangement joins TRBV11-2 to TRBJ2-3; 9 bases line up with TRBD2. CDR1 and CDR2 from the germline V gene are SGHAT and FQNNGV. V shed 6 bases and J 0 bases; nucleotides not matched to a gene: 4. The CDR3 loop spans 15 amino acids. The CDR3 protein is CASSYSGGSTDTQYF. In nucleotides, the CDR3 is TGTGCCAGCAGTTATAGCGGGGGAAGCACAGATACGCAGTATTTT.

This rearrangement joins TRBV11-2 to TRBJ2-7; D perhaps matches TRBD1 (7 bases). The V end lost 5 bases, the J end lost 3 bases, and 17 bases lay between the germline ends. Germline V gene sequence: CDR1 SGHAT, CDR2 FQNNGV. The CDR3 is 15 amino acids. The CDR3, as DNA: TGTGCCAGCAGCCCCCGAGGCAGGGGGGTCTACGAGCAGTACTTC. Protein sequence: CASSPRGRGVYEQYF.

The rearrangement joins TRBV6-5 to TRBJ1-1, with D perhaps matching TRBD1 (5 bases). The CDR3 extends over 13 amino acids. Germline CDR1 reads MNHEY; CDR2 reads SVGAGI. The V end lost 10 bases, the J end lost 5 bases, and 17 bases lay between the germline ends. CDR3 sequence reads: CATALRTWTEAFF. Written as DNA, the CDR3 is TGTGCCACCGCATTGAGGACATGGACTGAAGCTTTCTTT.

The chain is built from TRBV27 and TRBJ2-7, with a possible D match to TRBD2 (5 bases). Germline CDR1 and CDR2: MNHEY and SMNVEV (reference sequence). Trimming left V 3 bases short and J 3 bases short, with 12 bases between. CDR3 length equals 14 residues. Here the CDR3 reads CASSFSRTGYEQYF. The CDR3 region has the DNA TGTGCCAGCAGTTTTTCACGGACTGGCTACGAGCAGTACTTC.

There are a few counts of this clone. The chain has TRBV4-3 and TRBJ2-2, with 8 bases that match TRBD1. The germline CDR1 and CDR2 sequences are LGHNA and YSLEER. V shed 2 bases, J shed 1 base, and the junction held 6 bases outside the gene matches. The CDR3 contains 17 residues. The CDR3 DNA follows: TGCGCCAGCAGCCAAAGCCGGGACAGGTGGAACACCGGGGAGCTGTTTTTT. Translated: CASSQSRDRWNTGELFF.

The chain has TRBV5-1 and TRBJ1-6; D remains ambiguous. Trimming removed 0 bases at V and 7 bases at J, with 5 bases between. The CDR3 loop spans 13 amino acids. Per the germline V gene, CDR1 is SGHRS and CDR2 is YFSETQ. CDR3 nucleotides: TGCGCCAGCAGCTTGGGTCCGAATTCACCCCTCCACTTT. Translated: CASSLGPNSPLHF.

The chain links TRBV10-3 to TRBJ2-7, with D possibly TRBD2 on 5 matching bases. CDR1 is ENHRY, CDR2 SYGVKD, per germline. Trimming cost V 10 bases and J 4 bases, with 14 bases left between them. This CDR3 comprises 12 residues. The DNA of the CDR3 is TGTGCCACCGGGATGTACAGTTACGAGCAGTACGTC. Its protein is CATGMYSYEQYV.

The V and J genes are TRBV18 and TRBJ2-1; 8 nucleotides line up with TRBD1. V dropped 3 bases and J dropped 5; count of bases not matched to a gene: 3. From germline, CDR1 is KGHSH and CDR2 LQKENI. This CDR3 comprises 14 residues. CDR3 coding DNA: TGTGCCAGCTCACCGGGACAGGACAACAATGAGCAGTTCTTC. It encodes CASSPGQDNNEQFF. Variable domain in full (rest from reference TRBV18 and TRBJ2-1): NAGVMQNPRHLVRRRGQEARLRCSPMKGHSHVYWYRQLPEEGLKFMVYLQKENIIDESGMPKERFSAEFPKEGPSILRIQQVVRGDSAAYFCASSPGQDNNEQFFGPGTRLTVL.

The chain links TRBV12-3 or TRBV12-4 to TRBJ2-5; D not resolved. CDR3 length: 11 residues. Trimming shortened V by 3 bases and J by 5 bases, and 4 bases separated the two germline ends. The CDR3 sequence: CASSFGETQYF. CDR3 DNA sequence: TGTGCCAGCAGTTTCGGGGAGACCCAGTACTTC.

The chain links TRBV5-5 to TRBJ1-2; D gene unclear. Trimming removed 0 bases at V and 13 bases at J, with 16 bases between. The CDR3 is 13 residues long. Per the germline V gene, CDR1 is SGHKS and CDR2 is YYEKEE (reference sequence). The CDR3 DNA reads as TGTGCCAGCAGCTTGGAATGGGCAGGACTGGGCACCTTC. It translates to CASSLEWAGLGTF. Filled out from reference TRBV5-5 and TRBJ1-2, the complete variable domain reads DAGVTQSPTHLIKTRGQQVTLRCSPISGHKSVSWYQQVLGQGPQFIFQYYEKEERGRGNFPDRFSARQFPNYSSELNVNALLLGDSALYLCASSLEWAGLGTFGSGTRLTVV.

This chain joins TRBV5-1 and TRBJ1-2; D gene uncertain. Trimming removed 4 bases from V and 3 bases from J, with 16 bases in between. The CDR3 consists of 15 residues. The V gene's germline CDR1 is SGHRS and CDR2 YFSETQ. CDR3 coding DNA: TGCGCCAGCAGCCCTTCTACCGGCGGAGACTATGGCTACACCTTC. It yields the protein CASSPSTGGDYGYTF.

The V and J genes are TRBV24-1 and TRBJ2-5, with D possibly being TRBD2 (7 bases). The CDR3 spans 12 residues. V lost 9 bases and J 5 bases, leaving 12 bases between the germline ends. Germline assignment: CDR1 KGHDR and CDR2 SFDVKD. The CDR3 sequence: CATAGGAETQYF. The DNA of the CDR3 is TGTGCCACCGCTGGGGGGGCTGAGACCCAGTACTTC.